Listed here are 28 T cell receptor beta chains from one sample, sequenced in a study of OX40 agonist ivuxolimab in advanced cancers. Some clones are missing from TCRdb's copy, which holds only in-frame ones; the method was immunoSEQ multiplex PCR. The data contain tens of thousands of clones, roughly 87% of them seen just once; the ten biggest clones take up under 4.5%. The material was CD4+ or CD8+ T cells sorted from blood, obtained in a trial of the OX40 agonist ivuxolimab. All receptors come from an adult with an advanced solid tumor such as melanoma, head and neck, liver or kidney cancer.

This chain joins TRBV6-5 and TRBJ1-4; unclear D gene. Per the germline V gene, CDR1 is MNHEY and CDR2 is SVGAGI. CDR3 length: 13 amino acids. V gave up 6 bases and J gave up 7 bases, with 12 bases separating them. DNA of the CDR3: TGTGCCAGCAGATTATTGACGAGTGAAAAACTGTTTTTT. Residues: CASRLLTSEKLFF.

V and J are TRBV15 and TRBJ1-5, with TRBD1 as a possible D gene (6 bases). This CDR3 has 15 residues. The V and J ends lost 1 base and 4 bases respectively, with 11 bases between them. Germline lookup yields CDR1 LNHNV and CDR2 YYDKDF (reference sequence). The CDR3 DNA reads TGTGCCACCAGCAGAGTGATGCAGGGGAATCAGCCCCAGCATTTT. This encodes CATSRVMQGNQPQHF.

The chain carries TRBV27 and TRBJ2-3; 14 bases are shared with TRBD2. V dropped 3 bases and J dropped 3; count of bases not matched to a gene: 5. Germline lookup yields CDR1 MNHEY and CDR2 SMNVEV (reference sequence). This CDR3 region has 17 residues. The CDR3 DNA follows: TGTGCCAGCAGTTTGAAAAGACTAGCGGGAGGGACAGATACGCAGTATTTT. This translates into CASSLKRLAGGTDTQYF.

V is TRBV5-6 and J is TRBJ2-1; possible D gene TRBD1, 5 bases. V lost 4 bases, J lost 0 bases, and 14 bases lay in between. Germline V gene sequence: CDR1 SGHDT, CDR2 YYEEEE. The CDR3 is 16 amino acids. The CDR3 region is CASSKRQISSYNEQFF. In DNA form, the CDR3 reads TGTGCCAGCAGCAAGAGACAGATAAGCTCCTACAATGAGCAGTTCTTC.

The chain recombines TRBV7-2 with TRBJ1-4; D is ambiguous. The V end lost 1 base, the J end lost 4 bases, and 4 bases lay between the germline ends. CDR3 size: 13 residues. Germline-derived CDR1 and CDR2 are SGHTA and FQGNSA. In nucleotides, the CDR3 is TGTGCCAGCAGCTTAGAGCTTAATGAAAAACTGTTTTTT. The encoded protein is CASSLELNEKLFF. Based on the CDR3 plus reference TRBV7-2 and TRBJ1-4, the full variable domain is GAGVSQSPSNKVTEKGKDVELRCDPISGHTALYWYRQSLGQGLEFLIYFQGNSAPDKSGLPSDRFSAERTGGSVSTLTIQRTQQEDSAVYLCASSLELNEKLFFGSGTQLSVL.

The chain has TRBV6-5 and TRBJ2-2; 8 bases map to TRBD2. After removal of 10 bases from V and 5 bases from J, the junction contained 9 bases not matched to a gene. In germline, CDR1 is MNHEY, CDR2 SVGAGI. The length of the CDR3 is 14 residues. CDR3 nucleotides: TGTGCCACCACTCCCGGGACTAGAACCGGGGAGCTGTTTTTT. Its translation: CATTPGTRTGELFF.

The count of this clone is one. The rearrangement links TRBV7-9 to TRBJ2-3, with 10 bases lining up with TRBD2. With V trimmed by 0 bases and J by 1 base, 4 bases remained unmatched. This CDR3 spans 17 amino acids. The V gene's germline CDR1 is SEHNR and CDR2 FQNEAQ (reference sequence). CDR3 residues: CASSLALGTSGTDTQYF. CDR3 in DNA: TGTGCCAGCAGCTTAGCGTTGGGGACTAGCGGCACAGATACGCAGTATTTT.

V usage is TRBV19 and J usage is TRBJ2-3; a weak D match, TRBD2 (5 bases). There are 13 residues in the CDR3. Germline V lookup: CDR1 LNHDA, CDR2 SQIVND (reference sequence). V was pared by 10 bases and J by 4 bases, with 15 bases between. The CDR3 reads CATRTRGSDTQYF. CDR3 nucleotides: TGTGCCACGAGGACCCGGGGATCAGATACGCAGTATTTT.

V gene TRBV28 combines with J gene TRBJ2-5; D is undetermined. Trimming removed 6 bases at V and 4 bases at J, with 9 bases between. The CDR3 spans 12 residues. The germline gives CDR1 MDHEN, CDR2 SYDVKM. CDR3 nucleotide sequence: TGTGCCAGCAGGTCCCCGGCAGAGACCCAGTACTTC. It codes for CASRSPAETQYF.

The V and J genes are TRBV29-1 and TRBJ2-3; 9 bases match TRBD1. V lost 5 bases and J lost 0; bases outside the gene matches: 3. Germline V gene sequence: CDR1 SQVTM, CDR2 ANQGSEA. The CDR3 has 14 residues. The CDR3 DNA is TGCAGCGTTTCGGGACAGGGAAGCACAGATACGCAGTATTTT. Translated, it gives CSVSGQGSTDTQYF.

The chain links TRBV29-1 to TRBJ1-1; tentative D call: TRBD1 (5 bases). This CDR3 has 12 residues. Between the trimmed V and J ends, which lost 1 base and 10 bases, there was a span of 13 bases. Germline-derived CDR1 and CDR2 are SQVTM and ANQGSEA. CDR3 residues: CSVEAERGAAFF. In nucleotides, the CDR3 is TGCAGCGTTGAAGCAGAAAGGGGAGCAGCTTTCTTT. The full variable domain, in which reference TRBV29-1 and TRBJ1-1 provide the parts outside the CDR3, is SAVISQKPSRDICQRGTSLTIQCQVDSQVTMMFWYRQQPGQSLTLIATANQGSEATYESGFVIDKFPISRPNLTFSTLTVSNMSPEDSSIYLCSVEAERGAAFFGQGTRLTVV.

This clone has just one count. The V call is TRBV28, the J call TRBJ2-1, with 9 bases identical to TRBD2. V trimming: 6 bases; J trimming: 2 bases; junction bases outside the gene matches: 5. Germline-derived CDR1 and CDR2 are MDHEN and SYDVKM. The CDR3 has 15 amino acids. The CDR3 reads CASRASGVTYNEQFF. The CDR3 DNA follows: TGTGCCAGCAGGGCTAGCGGGGTAACCTACAATGAGCAGTTCTTC. The full variable domain, completed using reference TRBV28 and TRBJ2-1, is DVKVTQSSRYLVKRTGEKVFLECVQDMDHENMFWYRQDPGLGLRLIYFSYDVKMKEKGDIPEGYSVSREKKERFSLILESASTNQTSMYLCASRASGVTYNEQFFGPGTRLTVL.

V usage is TRBV21-1 and J usage is TRBJ1-5; whether TRBD1, the table's D call, matches the DNA was not checked. TRBV21-1 is recorded as a pseudogene. This CDR3 contains 17 residues. The chain's CDR3 is CASTTDRGGGSNQPQHF. CDR3 bases: TGTGCCAGCACAACGGACAGGGGAGGAGGGAGCAATCAGCCCCAGCATTTT.

This chain joins TRBV11-2 and TRBJ2-1; possibly TRBD1 for D (6 bases). This CDR3 region has 12 residues. With 4 bases removed from V and 7 bases from J, the gap between germline ends came to 8 bases. Germline V CDR1 and CDR2: SGHAT, FQNNGV. CDR3 protein: CASSSQGNEQFF. The DNA for the CDR3 is TGTGCCAGCAGCTCCCAGGGGAATGAGCAGTTCTTC.

V is TRBV15 and J is TRBJ2-7; no clear D gene. Trimming left V 0 bases short and J 4 bases short, with 10 bases between. Germline V lookup: CDR1 LNHNV, CDR2 YYDKDF (reference sequence). CDR3 size: 14 residues. The CDR3 here is CATSRDAIRYEQYF. DNA of the CDR3: TGTGCCACCAGCAGAGATGCCATCCGGTACGAGCAGTACTTC.

The sample holds one count of this clone. The V gene is TRBV11-2, the J gene TRBJ2-7; D possibly corresponds to TRBD1 (5 bases). Germline lookup yields CDR1 SGHAT and CDR2 FQNNGV. With 8 bases removed from V and 3 bases from J, the gap between germline ends came to 14 bases. The CDR3 consists of 13 residues. In DNA, the CDR3 is TGTGCCAGCGCGTGGGGCGCCTTCTACGAGCAGTACTTC. It yields the protein CASAWGAFYEQYF.

The chain is built from TRBV27 and TRBJ2-7; a possible D gene is TRBD2 (5 bases). The CDR3 contains 14 residues. V lost 3 bases and J lost 3, with 12 bases in between. CDR1 and CDR2 (germline): MNHEY, SMNVEV (reference sequence). The CDR3, as DNA: TGTGCCAGCAGTTTTCGGCTAGGAGGCTACGAGCAGTACTTC. This encodes CASSFRLGGYEQYF.

The rearrangement joins TRBV6-6 to TRBJ2-5, with 7 bases that match TRBD1. The CDR3 consists of 12 residues. Trimming at V came to 6 bases and at J to 5 bases, leaving 3 bases not matched to a gene. In germline, CDR1 is MNHNY, CDR2 SVGAGI (reference sequence). DNA for the CDR3: TGTGCCAGCAGGACAGGGTGGGAGACCCAGTACTTC. It encodes CASRTGWETQYF.

V is TRBV5-4 and J is TRBJ1-2, with D unresolved. This CDR3 has 14 amino acids. Trimming shortened V by 4 bases and J by 2 bases, and 12 bases separated the two germline ends. Germline V gene data show CDR1 as SGHNT and CDR2 as YYREEE (reference sequence). CDR3 bases: TGTGCCAGCAGCGCGTCCAGCAGCAACTATGGCTACACCTTC. It specifies CASSASSSNYGYTF.

The chain couples TRBV6-5 to TRBJ2-1, with TRBD1 identical over 9 bases. V was pared by 7 bases and J by 9 bases, with 7 bases of the junction left unmatched. CDR3 length: 13 residues. The V gene's germline CDR1 is MNHEY and CDR2 SVGAGI. CDR3 coding DNA: TGTGCCAGCATACGACAGGGGGTCGTTGAGCAGTTCTTC. Its protein is CASIRQGVVEQFF.

The chain couples TRBV5-1 to TRBJ2-3, with D possibly being TRBD2 (6 bases). V lost 7 bases, J lost 2 bases, and 14 bases lay in between. The CDR3 spans 14 residues. Germline CDR1 reads SGHRS; CDR2 reads YFSETQ. CDR3: CASRRAGYTDTQYF. The CDR3 nucleotides are TGCGCCAGCCGACGTGCGGGGTACACAGATACGCAGTATTTT. Supplemented by reference TRBV5-1 and TRBJ2-3, the full variable domain reads KAGVTQTPRYLIKTRGQQVTLSCSPISGHRSVSWYQQTPGQGLQFLFEYFSETQRNKGNFPGRFSGRQFSNSRSEMNVSTLELGDSALYLCASRRAGYTDTQYFGPGTRLTVL.

The V call is TRBV19, the J call TRBJ2-1, with D hard to call. Trimming left V 3 bases short and J 4 bases short, with 10 bases between. CDR3 length equals 14 residues. CDR1 is LNHDA, CDR2 SQIVND, per germline (reference sequence). CDR3 DNA sequence: TGTGCCAGTAGTATCTGGTCTAGGTACAATGAGCAGTTCTTC. It encodes CASSIWSRYNEQFF. Full variable domain (outside the CDR3, taken from reference TRBV19 and TRBJ2-1): DGGITQSPKYLFRKEGQNVTLSCEQNLNHDAMYWYRQDPGQGLRLIYYSQIVNDFQKGDIAEGYSVSREKKESFPLTVTSAQKNPTAFYLCASSIWSRYNEQFFGPGTRLTVL.

The chain uses TRBV28 and TRBJ2-5; 9 positions agree with TRBD1. CDR3 length: 15 amino acids. Trimming took 5 bases from V and 1 from J; bases not matched to a gene: 5. Germline V gene lookup returns CDR1 MDHEN and CDR2 SYDVKM. The CDR3 reads CASSTGGDTQETQYF. CDR3 DNA: TGTGCCAGCAGTACAGGGGGCGATACCCAAGAGACCCAGTACTTC.

V and J are TRBV9 and TRBJ2-2, with 13 bases that match TRBD2. The V segment lost 4 bases and the J segment 6 bases; nucleotides outside the gene matches: 3. The CDR3 spans 15 residues. In germline, CDR1 is SGDLS, CDR2 YYNGEE. CDR3 region: CASSPGTSGAGELFF. CDR3 DNA: TGTGCCAGCAGCCCCGGGACTAGCGGGGCCGGGGAGCTGTTTTTT.

This chain uses TRBV5-1 with TRBJ1-2; D is unresolved. The CDR3 is 12 residues long. Germline values: CDR1 SGHRS, CDR2 YFSETQ. Trimming removed 2 bases at V and 5 bases at J, with 7 bases between. CDR3 DNA sequence: TGCGCCAGCAGCTTTGCAGGATATGGCTACACCTTC. This sequence encodes CASSFAGYGYTF.

Here the CDR3 DNA reads TGCAGCGCGGGACAGGGGGCCTGGGCTAATGAAAAACTGTTTTTT. It translates to CSAGQGAWANEKLFF. J is TRBJ1-4 and V is TRBV29-1, with 12 bases aligning to TRBD1. The CDR3 is made up of 15 amino acids. From germline, CDR1 is SQVTM and CDR2 ANQGSEA. After removal of 7 bases from V and 3 bases from J, the junction contained 6 bases not matched to a gene.

This chain uses TRBV4-3 with TRBJ2-1, with TRBD1 as a possible D gene (6 bases). Per germline, CDR1 LGHNA and CDR2 YSLEER. Trimming cost V 3 bases and J 0 bases, with 12 bases left between them. This CDR3 contains 16 residues. The CDR3 protein is CASSQRQGSSYNEQFF. In DNA form, the CDR3 reads TGCGCCAGCAGCCAGCGCCAGGGGAGCTCCTACAATGAGCAGTTCTTC.

The chain combines TRBV28 with TRBJ2-7; perhaps TRBD2 as D (5 bases). The germline V and J ends were trimmed by 6 bases and 2 bases, with 11 bases remaining between them. The CDR3 covers 13 residues. From germline, CDR1 is MDHEN and CDR2 SYDVKM. The chain's CDR3 is CASSYGLTYEQYF. The DNA for the CDR3 is TGTGCCAGCAGCTACGGACTCACCTACGAGCAGTACTTC.